This TCR beta chain was retrieved from a study of blood T cell repertoires in COVID-19. Under the authors' procedure: Amplification with reference gene primers provided the estimates of nucleated cell counts. Libraries were prepared by immunoSEQ multiplex PCR; TCRdb keeps only in-frame clonotypes and omits some of them. V and J calls and clone size are as listed in that table; D and trimming were resolved from the DNA. The profile shows about 48,000 clones, approximately 86% of them singletons. The study recruited people aged 18 to 89 years across 24 US areas. Cohort allocation depended upon clinical history that participants reported. In Cohort 3, a recovered donor had either two negative PCRs, clearance, or symptom resolution. In germline, CDR1 is SGDLS, CDR2 YYNGEE. Trimming cost V 0 bases and J 7 bases; bases outside gene matches: 5. The CDR3 spans 14 residues.

The chain couples TRBV9 to TRBJ2-3; TRBD2 matches 7 bases. Sequenced material: PBMCs or T cells enriched from blood (not recorded which). The receptor comes from a woman in her 50s who had recovered from COVID-19. The CDR3 here is CASSVEASGNTQYF. Written as DNA, the CDR3 is TGTGCCAGCAGCGTAGAGGCTAGCGGTAATACGCAGTATTTT.